This T cell receptor (beta chain) was recovered during a study of OX40 agonist ivuxolimab in advanced cancers. The CDR3 loop spans 15 amino acids. Germline CDR1 and CDR2: MNHNS and SASEGT. The J segment lost 5 bases and the V segment lost 6 bases, leaving 3 bases of the junction unmatched. Assay: immunoSEQ multiplex PCR; the TCRdb copy retains only in-frame clones and omits some. The sample holds about 110,000 clones, approximately 90% seen once. This sequence originates from an adult with an advanced solid tumor such as melanoma, head and neck, liver or kidney cancer. The chain couples TRBV6-1 to TRBJ2-3; 15 positions agree with TRBD2. Source: CD4+ or CD8+ T cells sorted from blood, taken in a trial of the OX40 agonist ivuxolimab. CDR3 bases: TGTGCCAGCAGGGGGACTAGCGGGGGGAGAGATACGCAGTATTTT. It codes for CASRGTSGGRDTQYF.